Each of the 22 T cell receptor beta chains below was sequenced from the same sample in a study of human T cells and chemical hapten exposure (dated by TCRdb to about 2021). The method behind the library was RACE. Sequencing was performed on a NextSeq 500. The raw public data were reprocessed by TCRdb itself: fastp quality trimming at Q25, MiXCR clonotype calling, in-frame beta chains only. Merged by CDR3 protein, the rows form single entries marked with the most common genes and DNA. This sample lists some 88,000 distinct CDR3 sequences; approximately 11% were detected once. The ten top clones hold less than 2.5% of the sample. This sample's time point label indicates: patch test 2, 6 weeks after DPC sensitization. Explained via the paper, the treatment or condition label denotes: therapeutic diphenylcyclopropenone sensitization with weekly scalp DPC. The sample consisted of whole blood, taken in connection with sensitization to the hapten diphenylcyclopropenone (DPC). These receptors originate from a man aged 40-50 years with alopecia areata. Some clones in this sample may be carry-over from other donors' samples.

This clonotype occurred a few times. The chain is built from TRBV29-1 and TRBJ1-2; 7 bases match TRBD1. CDR3 length equals 14 residues. The germline V gene encodes CDR1 SQVTM and CDR2 ANQGSEA. V lost 5 bases to trimming and J lost 8 bases; unmatched junction nucleotides: 14. The CDR3 sequence: CSVMGPQRGQGYTF. The CDR3 DNA follows: TGCAGCGTTATGGGCCCACAGAGGGGGCAAGGCTACACCTTC.

This clonotype was detected only a few times. The V call is TRBV6-5, the J call TRBJ2-3; 8 bases are shared with TRBD2. The CDR3 length is 16 residues. With 7 bases clipped from V and 5 bases from J, the junction kept 14 bases outside the gene matches. Looked up from germline, CDR1 is MNHEY and CDR2 is SVGAGI. CDR3 loop: CASKPVAGPPEDTQYF. DNA for the CDR3: TGTGCCAGCAAACCCGTAGCGGGACCTCCGGAAGATACGCAGTATTTT.

The chain uses TRBV10-3 and TRBJ2-2; no clear D gene. V lost 6 bases, J lost 2 bases, and 4 bases lay in between. Germline values: CDR1 ENHRY, CDR2 SYGVKD. This CDR3 contains 12 residues. The CDR3 loop reads CAIRHNTGELFF. The CDR3 DNA reads TGTGCCATCAGACATAACACCGGGGAGCTGTTTTTT.

This clonotype occurred many times. The rearrangement links TRBV9 to TRBJ1-6; 11 bases align to TRBD1. V was clipped by 4 bases and J by 7 bases; unmatched bases: 4. CDR1 SGDLS and CDR2 YYNGEE come from the germline V gene. CDR3 length: 15 residues. The CDR3 is CASSFRDRGNSPLHF. In DNA, the CDR3 is TGTGCCAGCAGCTTCCGGGACAGGGGGAATTCACCCCTCCACTTT.

This clonotype was observed many times. The rearrangement joins TRBV6-4 to TRBJ2-3; D ambiguous. Germline assignment: CDR1 MRHNA and CDR2 SNTAGT. The CDR3 sequence is 14 residues long. V lost 6 bases, J lost 0 bases, and 10 bases lay in between. In DNA, the CDR3 is TGTGCCAGCAGCTCCGACGGGAGCACAGATACGCAGTATTTT. Protein product: CASSSDGSTDTQYF.

This clonotype has only a few counts. The J gene is TRBJ2-5, the V gene TRBV28; D perhaps matches TRBD2 (5 bases). The CDR3 spans 14 residues. V was trimmed by 6 bases and J by 5 bases, leaving 16 bases between them. The germline V gene has CDR1 MDHEN and CDR2 SYDVKM. The CDR3 protein is CASRTPDGGETQYF. CDR3 nucleotide sequence: TGTGCCAGCAGAACCCCCGATGGCGGGGAGACCCAGTACTTC.

V and J are TRBV5-1 and TRBJ2-7; D possibly matches TRBD1 or TRBD2 (7 bases each). The germline V gene has CDR1 SGHRS and CDR2 YFSETQ. This CDR3 comprises 14 residues. The ends were cut back, 2 bases at V and 6 bases at J, with 15 bases in the middle. The CDR3 sequence is CASSLHQGGSEQYF. The CDR3 DNA follows: TGCGCCAGCAGCTTACATCAGGGGGGGTCCGAGCAGTACTTC. The variable domain in full, completed from reference TRBV5-1 and TRBJ2-7, reads KAGVTQTPRYLIKTRGQQVTLSCSPISGHRSVSWYQQTPGQGLQFLFEYFSETQRNKGNFPGRFSGRQFSNSRSEMNVSTLELGDSALYLCASSLHQGGSEQYFGPGTRLTVT.

This clonotype has a handful of counts. V gene TRBV19 combines with J gene TRBJ1-2, with TRBD1 matching over 10 bases. Germline V CDR1 and CDR2: LNHDA, SQIVND (reference sequence). The CDR3 totals 14 residues. The V segment lost 5 bases and the J segment 8 bases; nucleotides outside the gene matches: 8. The CDR3, as DNA: TGTGCCAGTAGTCCCCCGGGACAGGGGCAAGGCTACACCTTC. As protein: CASSPPGQGQGYTF.

This clonotype was observed a few times. The chain recombines TRBV7-2 with TRBJ2-7, with TRBD2 matching 8 bases. Germline V gene lookup returns CDR1 SGHTA and CDR2 FQGNSA. The CDR3 is 15 residues long. J gave up 0 bases and V 5 bases, and 6 bases lay outside the gene matches. As DNA, the CDR3 is TGTGCCAGCAGCCTCCCACTAGCGGCCTCCTACGAGCAGTACTTC. As protein: CASSLPLAASYEQYF.

V is TRBV27 and J is TRBJ2-2, with 7 bases fitting TRBD2. Germline CDR1 and CDR2: MNHEY and SMNVEV (reference sequence). This CDR3 comprises 14 residues. Losses at the gene ends were 8 bases for V and 6 bases for J; bases not matched to a gene: 9. The CDR3 region has the DNA TGTGCCAGCTCAATCTCGACTAGCCCCGGGGAGCTGTTTTTT. Amino acids: CASSISTSPGELFF.

This clonotype was detected only a few times. The chain uses TRBV29-1 and TRBJ2-1, with TRBD2 matching 11 bases. Trimming took 3 bases from V and 5 from J; bases not matched to a gene: 3. Germline loops: CDR1 SQVTM, CDR2 ANQGSEA. The CDR3 extends over 14 amino acids. This CDR3 is CSVDSGRADNEQFF. The CDR3 DNA follows: TGCAGCGTTGATAGCGGGAGGGCGGACAATGAGCAGTTCTTC.

This clonotype was recorded at least ten times. The chain employs TRBV9 and TRBJ1-5; D is unresolved. Trimming shortened V by 2 bases and J by 3 bases, and 6 bases separated the two germline ends. This CDR3 region has 13 residues. Per the germline V gene, CDR1 is SGDLS and CDR2 is YYNGEE. The CDR3 DNA reads as TGTGCCAGCAGCGTGTCGTTCAATCAGCCCCAGCATTTT. Encoded protein: CASSVSFNQPQHF.

There are a few counts of this clonotype. The J gene is TRBJ2-7, the V gene TRBV20-1, with D maybe TRBD2 (6 bases). CDR3 length: 14 residues. V was cut by 5 bases and J by 2 bases, with 16 bases left in between. Per germline, CDR1 DFQATT and CDR2 SNEGSKA (reference sequence). The DNA for the CDR3 is TGCAGTGCTTTCCGGGAGTACTGCACCTACGAGCAGTACGTC. This gives the protein CSAFREYCTYEQYV.

This clonotype was seen ten or more times. The chain is built from TRBV20-1 and TRBJ2-7, with 9 bases matching TRBD1. The CDR3 consists of 15 residues. Unmatched junction bases numbered 13, after V lost 7 bases and J lost 3 bases. CDR1 is DFQATT, CDR2 SNEGSKA, per germline (reference sequence). Here the CDR3 DNA reads TGCAGTGAAGACGATAGGGACAGGGAGTTCTACGAGCAGTACGTC. Residues: CSEDDRDREFYEQYV.

This clonotype has only one observation. The chain couples TRBV6-1 to TRBJ2-7, with D perhaps TRBD1 or TRBD2 (5 bases each). CDR3 length equals 17 residues. The V end was cut by 1 base, the J end by 4 bases, with 20 bases between. CDR1 and CDR2 from the germline V gene are MNHNS and SASEGT. The CDR3 coding sequence is TGTGCCAGCAGTGAAGGGGGGTATAGCAATCTCCCTTACGAGCAGTACGTC. It is translated as CASSEGGYSNLPYEQYV.

At least ten counts were recorded for this clonotype. The chain uses TRBV2 and TRBJ2-3, with 11 bases aligning to TRBD2. In germline, CDR1 is SNHLY, CDR2 FYNNEI. The CDR3 has 15 residues. V dropped 6 bases and J dropped 7; count of bases not matched to a gene: 9. Written as DNA, the CDR3 is TGTGCCAGCAGCCCGGGACTAGCGGCGTTCAATACGCAGTATTTT. It specifies CASSPGLAAFNTQYF.

This clonotype turned up a few times. V gene TRBV12-3 or TRBV12-4 combines with J gene TRBJ2-1; D is unclear. V lost 6 bases and J lost 1, with 19 bases in between. This CDR3 comprises 17 residues. As DNA, the CDR3 is TGTGCCAGCAGCCCGCTCGGTGGGCCAGCATCCTACAATGAGCAGTTCTTC. Protein sequence: CASSPLGGPASYNEQFF.

This clonotype was counted many times. The genes are TRBV7-2 and TRBJ1-1; TRBD1 matches at 9 bases. Germline V gives CDR1 SGHTA, CDR2 FQGNSA. The trim removed 3 bases at V and 1 base at J, leaving 3 bases unmatched. The CDR3 is made up of 15 amino acids. CDR3 region: CASSLWTGANTEAFF. Written as DNA, the CDR3 is TGTGCCAGCAGCTTGTGGACAGGGGCGAACACTGAAGCTTTCTTT.

This clonotype was seen more than once but under ten times. The chain is built from TRBV10-3 and TRBJ2-3; 8 nucleotides line up with TRBD2. There are 15 residues in the CDR3. CDR1 and CDR2 from the germline V gene are ENHRY and SYGVKD. V lost 3 bases, J lost 8 bases, and 10 bases stayed unmatched. The CDR3 reads CAISEAAGVLSTQYF. The CDR3, as DNA: TGTGCCATCAGTGAAGCAGCGGGAGTCCTTTCTACGCAGTATTTT.

The gene calls are TRBV29-1 and TRBJ2-6; D is perhaps TRBD1 or TRBD2 (5 bases each). This CDR3 is 13 amino acids long. V lost 6 bases and J lost 2, with 8 bases in between. Germline V lookup: CDR1 SQVTM, CDR2 ANQGSEA. The CDR3 is CSVRDPGANVLTF. Written as DNA, the CDR3 is TGCAGCGTACGGGACCCTGGGGCCAACGTCCTGACTTTC.

This clonotype turned up a few times. The chain is built from TRBV28 and TRBJ1-1; the D is unclear. CDR3 length equals 14 residues. V lost 0 bases and J 6 bases, leaving 11 bases between the germline ends. The germline CDR1 and CDR2 sequences are MDHEN and SYDVKM. CDR3 bases: TGTGCCAGCAGTTTATGGGGAGAGGGCGCTGAAGCTTTCTTT. This codes for CASSLWGEGAEAFF.

A note on this clonotype: Given a much more abundant clone one base away, this may be a read error. V and J are TRBV12-3 or TRBV12-4 and TRBJ1-4; D is ambiguous. CDR3 length equals 14 residues. Trimming left V 6 bases short and J 0 bases short, with 8 bases between. CDR3 region: CASSAKSTNEKLFF. CDR3 sequence (DNA): TGTGCCAGCAGCGCCAAATCAACTAATGAAAAACTGTTTTTT.